These 22 T cell receptor beta chains were sequenced from one sample in a study of B cell selection in AIRE deficiency. Sorting defined conventional CD4 T cells as CD4+CD127+. Assay used: immunoSEQ multiplex PCR; TCRdb lists only in-frame clones, some missing. The repertoire holds roughly 25,000 clones, with roughly 97% as singletons. Material for sequencing was CD4+CD127+ conventional T cells sorted from PBMCs. All receptors derive from a human donor in good health.

The V gene is TRBV11-2, the J gene TRBJ2-2; 8 positions agree with TRBD2. The CDR3 has 16 amino acids. V trimming: 5 bases; J trimming: 0 bases; junction bases outside the gene matches: 5. Germline lookup yields CDR1 SGHAT and CDR2 FQNNGV. The CDR3 DNA reads TGTGCCAGCAGCCCCCGACTAGCGACGAACACCGGGGAGCTGTTTTTT. This codes for CASSPRLATNTGELFF.

This chain connects TRBV30 to TRBJ2-7, with D possibly matching TRBD2 (6 bases). The germline V and J ends were trimmed by 0 bases and 6 bases, with 12 bases remaining between them. Germline loops: CDR1 GTSNPN, CDR2 SVGIG (reference sequence). The CDR3 runs to 13 residues. The CDR3 sequence is CAWSVEGLGEQYF. The CDR3 nucleotides read TGTGCCTGGAGTGTCGAGGGACTGGGCGAGCAGTACTTC.

The chain employs TRBV10-3 and TRBJ1-5; a possible D gene is TRBD1 (6 bases). Between the trimmed V and J ends, which lost 4 bases and 5 bases, there was a span of 9 bases. The germline V gene has CDR1 ENHRY and CDR2 SYGVKD. The CDR3 length is 13 residues. The CDR3 DNA sequence: TGTGCCATCAGTGTGACAGGCGATCAGCCCCAGCATTTT. Translated, it gives CAISVTGDQPQHF.

In DNA form, the CDR3 reads TGTGCCAGCAGCCTGGACTGGGCGCAAGAGACCCAGTACTTC. This translates into CASSLDWAQETQYF. The V and J genes are TRBV9 and TRBJ2-5; D is possibly TRBD2 (5 bases). This CDR3 is built from 14 residues. V was shortened by 4 bases and J by 2 bases, with 12 bases between the two germline ends. Germline CDR1 and CDR2: SGDLS and YYNGEE.

The table lists this clone with a count of one. The J gene is TRBJ2-7, the V gene TRBV11-2; weak D call: TRBD2 (5 bases). CDR1 SGHAT and CDR2 FQNNGV come from the germline V gene. CDR3 length equals 14 residues. V was cut by 0 bases and J by 1 base, with 7 bases left in between. CDR3 loop: CASSLDRGSYEQYF. DNA of the CDR3: TGTGCCAGCAGCTTAGATCGGGGTTCCTACGAGCAGTACTTC.

V is TRBV5-1 and J is TRBJ2-2; maybe TRBD2 (6 bases). The V gene lost 0 bases and the J gene lost 6 bases, with 18 bases spanning the gap. CDR1 is SGHRS and CDR2 is YFSETQ in the germline V gene. This CDR3 region has 17 residues. In DNA, the CDR3 is TGCGCCAGCAGCTTGGGCGGGACGCTAGAAATCGCCGGGGAGCTGTTTTTT. Its protein product is CASSLGGTLEIAGELFF.

The chain has TRBV6-5 and TRBJ2-5; no firm D call. Between the trimmed V and J ends, which lost 2 bases and 5 bases, there was a span of 12 bases. CDR1 is MNHEY, CDR2 SVGAGI, per germline. The CDR3 length is 14 residues. The CDR3 DNA reads as TGTGCCAGCAGTTACGGAAACCTTGGGGAGACCCAGTACTTC. As protein: CASSYGNLGETQYF.

The chain couples TRBV23-1 to TRBJ1-3; D is unresolved. TRBV23-1 is filed as an ORF, its function uncertain. The CDR3 totals 13 residues. The V gene lost 10 bases and the J gene lost 4 bases, with 14 bases spanning the gap. CDR3 loop: CATSGRPGNTIYF. CDR3 sequence (DNA): TGCGCCACCTCTGGGAGGCCGGGAAACACCATATATTTT.

This chain uses TRBV27 with TRBJ2-3; D may be TRBD2 (6 bases). The CDR3 sequence is 16 residues long. Germline CDR1 is MNHEY and CDR2 is SMNVEV (reference sequence). V was clipped by 3 bases and J by 4 bases, with 17 bases between them. The CDR3 loop reads CASSLRGTSRSDTQYF. The CDR3 coding sequence is TGTGCCAGCAGTTTGAGGGGTACTAGCAGGTCAGATACGCAGTATTTT.

The chain uses TRBV6-5 and TRBJ1-3; D remains unclear. Germline CDR1 MNHEY, CDR2 SVGAGI. Trimming stripped 6 bases from V and 0 bases from J, with 12 bases between. CDR3 length: 15 amino acids. CDR3 amino acids: CASSRTHDSGNTIYF. CDR3 DNA sequence: TGTGCCAGCAGCCGAACACACGACTCTGGAAACACCATATATTTT.

The chain combines TRBV6-5 with TRBJ1-2; TRBD1 matches 9 bases. Germline lookup yields CDR1 MNHEY and CDR2 SVGAGI. The CDR3 spans 13 residues. V was clipped by 8 bases and J by 7 bases; unmatched bases: 8. CDR3 amino acids: CASRDRERGGYTF. Here the CDR3 DNA reads TGTGCCAGCCGGGACAGGGAAAGAGGTGGCTACACCTTC.

This chain joins TRBV4-1 and TRBJ2-2; 8 nucleotides match TRBD1. This CDR3 has 16 residues. V lost 1 base and J lost 4; bases outside the gene matches: 5. Germline-derived CDR1 and CDR2 are MGHRA and YSYEKL. The CDR3 DNA follows: TGCGCCAGCAGCCAAGTTGGACAGGGTGGCACCGGGGAGCTGTTTTTT. It codes for CASSQVGQGGTGELFF.

The rearrangement joins TRBV14 to TRBJ1-2; a possible D gene is TRBD1 (5 bases). CDR1 is SGHDN, CDR2 FVKESK, per germline. V lost 0 bases and J lost 6, with 11 bases in between. The CDR3 runs 14 residues. CDR3 bases: TGTGCCAGCAGCCAAGATCTTTTCAGGGATGGCTACACCTTC. Protein: CASSQDLFRDGYTF.

Of note for this clone: Sequence at one end of the junction differs from germline and may be a read error. The rearrangement uses TRBV11-3 and TRBJ1-2; possible D gene TRBD1, 6 bases. Germline V CDR1 and CDR2: SGHNT, YENEEA. The CDR3 sequence is 12 residues long. The CDR3 protein is CASSLEGDGYTF. For the CDR3, the DNA is TGTGCCAGCAGCCTAGAGGGGGATGGCTACACCTTC.

The gene calls are TRBV9 and TRBJ1-1, with unresolved D. Germline V CDR1 and CDR2: SGDLS, YYNGEE. The CDR3 loop spans 19 amino acids. V was shortened by 5 bases and J by 5 bases, with 31 bases between the two germline ends. CDR3 DNA: TGTGCCAGCAGTAGACCTATAAAATCACATCACTTTGGAGGTACTGAAGCTTTCTTT. Translation: CASSRPIKSHHFGGTEAFF.

The rearrangement links TRBV28 to TRBJ2-7; D gene uncertain. This CDR3 is 12 amino acids long. Germline-derived CDR1 and CDR2 are MDHEN and SYDVKM. V was pared by 1 base and J by 3 bases, with 4 bases between. CDR3 DNA sequence: TGTGCCAGCAGTTTATTCAGCTACGAGCAGTACTTC. It is translated as CASSLFSYEQYF.

The V gene is TRBV28, the J gene TRBJ2-1; TRBD2 matches 14 bases. With 6 bases clipped from V and 0 bases from J, the junction kept 10 bases outside the gene matches. The CDR3 extends over 19 amino acids. The germline CDR1 and CDR2 sequences are MDHEN and SYDVKM. CDR3 loop: CASRGLAGAKRSSYNEQFF. DNA for the CDR3: TGTGCCAGCAGGGGACTAGCGGGAGCCAAGAGGAGCTCCTACAATGAGCAGTTCTTC. Variable domain in full (rest from reference TRBV28 and TRBJ2-1): DVKVTQSSRYLVKRTGEKVFLECVQDMDHENMFWYRQDPGLGLRLIYFSYDVKMKEKGDIPEGYSVSREKKERFSLILESASTNQTSMYLCASRGLAGAKRSSYNEQFFGPGTRLTVL.

The chain carries TRBV7-2 and TRBJ2-7; 10 bases are shared with TRBD2. CDR1 and CDR2 from the germline V gene are SGHTA and FQGNSA. The CDR3 has 17 amino acids. Losses at the gene ends were 0 bases for V and 0 bases for J; bases not matched to a gene: 5. The CDR3 bases are TGTGCCAGCAGCTTAGCGCGTAGCGGGGGGTCCTCCTACGAGCAGTACTTC. Its translation: CASSLARSGGSSYEQYF.

This chain joins TRBV5-8 and TRBJ2-1; D may be TRBD1 (6 bases). The germline V gene has CDR1 SGHTS and CDR2 YDEGEE. The ends were cut back, 4 bases at V and 2 bases at J, with 19 bases in the middle. This CDR3 comprises 17 residues. The CDR3 here is CASSPTWGRPTYNEQFF. The CDR3 DNA follows: TGTGCCAGCAGCCCGACCTGGGGGCGCCCCACCTACAATGAGCAGTTCTTC.

The chain carries TRBV9 and TRBJ2-7; no clear D gene. Trimming cost V 4 bases and J 3 bases, with 14 bases left between them. CDR3 length: 14 amino acids. From germline, CDR1 is SGDLS and CDR2 YYNGEE. The CDR3 loop reads CASSSSGSFYEQYF. For the CDR3, the DNA is TGTGCCAGCAGCAGTTCAGGTAGTTTCTACGAGCAGTACTTC.

This clone appeared once. CDR3 protein: CASKEETQYF. In DNA form, the CDR3 reads TGTGCCAGCAAGGAAGAGACCCAGTACTTC. The gene calls are TRBV6-6 and TRBJ2-5; D gene ambiguous. The V gene's germline CDR1 is MNHNY and CDR2 SVGAGI (reference sequence). The CDR3 runs 10 residues. V was clipped by 7 bases and J by 3 bases, with 3 bases between them.

The CDR3 loop is CASCGQGGNKFF. CDR3 DNA sequence: TGTGCCAGCTGCGGACAGGGTGGCAATAAGTTCTTC. This chain connects TRBV2 to TRBJ2-1, with TRBD1 matching over 8 bases. Losses at the gene ends were 8 bases for V and 14 bases for J; bases not matched to a gene: 11. Germline assignment: CDR1 SNHLY and CDR2 FYNNEI. The CDR3 has 12 amino acids.